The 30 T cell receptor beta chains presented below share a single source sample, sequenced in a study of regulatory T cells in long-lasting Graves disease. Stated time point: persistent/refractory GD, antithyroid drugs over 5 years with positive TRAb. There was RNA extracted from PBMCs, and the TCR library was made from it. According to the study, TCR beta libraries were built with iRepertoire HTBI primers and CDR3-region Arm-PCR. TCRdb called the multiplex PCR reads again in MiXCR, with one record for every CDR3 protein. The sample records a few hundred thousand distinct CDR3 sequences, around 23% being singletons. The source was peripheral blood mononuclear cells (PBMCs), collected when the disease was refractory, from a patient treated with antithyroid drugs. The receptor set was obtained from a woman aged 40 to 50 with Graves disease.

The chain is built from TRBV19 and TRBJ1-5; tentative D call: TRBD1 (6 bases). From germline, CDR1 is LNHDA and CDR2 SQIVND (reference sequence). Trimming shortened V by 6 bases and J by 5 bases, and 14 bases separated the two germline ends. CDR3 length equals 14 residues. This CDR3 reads CASRRGVLDQPQHF. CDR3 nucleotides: TGTGCCAGTAGGAGGGGGGTACTTGATCAGCCCCAGCATTTT.

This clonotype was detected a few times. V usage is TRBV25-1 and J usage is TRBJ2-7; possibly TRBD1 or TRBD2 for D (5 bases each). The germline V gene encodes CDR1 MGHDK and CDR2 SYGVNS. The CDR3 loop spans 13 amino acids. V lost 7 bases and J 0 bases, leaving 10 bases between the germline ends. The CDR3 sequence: CASMGRSSYEQYF. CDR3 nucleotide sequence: TGTGCCAGCATGGGACGGAGCTCCTACGAGCAGTACTTC.

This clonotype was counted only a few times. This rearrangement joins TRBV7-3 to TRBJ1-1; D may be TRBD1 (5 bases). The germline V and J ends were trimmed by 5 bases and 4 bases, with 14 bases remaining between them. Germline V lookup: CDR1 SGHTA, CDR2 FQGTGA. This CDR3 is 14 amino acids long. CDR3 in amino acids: CASSPGTAITEAFF. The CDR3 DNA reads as TGTGCCAGCAGCCCCGGGACGGCTATCACTGAAGCTTTCTTT.

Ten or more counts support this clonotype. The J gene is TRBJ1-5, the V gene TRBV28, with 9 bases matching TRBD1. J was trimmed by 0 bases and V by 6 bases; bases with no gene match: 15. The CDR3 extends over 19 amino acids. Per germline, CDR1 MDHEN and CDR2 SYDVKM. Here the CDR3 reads CASSHPSGTGRYSNQPQHF. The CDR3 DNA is TGTGCCAGCAGCCACCCCTCCGGGACAGGGAGATATAGCAATCAGCCCCAGCATTTT.

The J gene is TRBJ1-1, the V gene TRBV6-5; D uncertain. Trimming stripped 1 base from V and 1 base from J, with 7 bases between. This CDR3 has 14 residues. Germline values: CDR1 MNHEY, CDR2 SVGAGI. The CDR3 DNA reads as TGTGCCAGCAGTTACTTGTCGGGGAACACTGAAGCTTTCTTT. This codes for CASSYLSGNTEAFF.

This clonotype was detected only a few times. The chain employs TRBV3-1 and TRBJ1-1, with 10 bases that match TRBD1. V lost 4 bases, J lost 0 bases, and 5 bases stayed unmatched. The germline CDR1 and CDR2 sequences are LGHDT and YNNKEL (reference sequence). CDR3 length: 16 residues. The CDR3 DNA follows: TGTGCCAGCAGCCTGGGGACAGGGGCGCTGAACACTGAAGCTTTCTTT. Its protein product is CASSLGTGALNTEAFF.

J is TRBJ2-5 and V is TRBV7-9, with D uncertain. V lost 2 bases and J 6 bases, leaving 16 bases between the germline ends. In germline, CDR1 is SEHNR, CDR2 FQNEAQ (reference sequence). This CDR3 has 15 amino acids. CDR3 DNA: TGTGCCAGCAGCTTATCAGTCCCCCCCTCCCAGACCCAGTACTTC. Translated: CASSLSVPPSQTQYF.

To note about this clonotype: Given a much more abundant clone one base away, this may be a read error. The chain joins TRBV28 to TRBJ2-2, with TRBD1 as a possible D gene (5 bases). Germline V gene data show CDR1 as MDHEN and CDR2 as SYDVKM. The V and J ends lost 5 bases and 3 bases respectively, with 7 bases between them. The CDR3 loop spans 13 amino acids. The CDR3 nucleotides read TGTGCCAGCAGTCCAGGGTACACCGGGGAGCTGTTTTTT. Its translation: CASSPGYTGELFF. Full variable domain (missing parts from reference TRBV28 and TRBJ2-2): DVKVTQSSRYLVKRTGEKVFLECVQDMDHENMFWYRQDPGLGLRLIYFSYDVKMKEKGDIPEGYSVSREKKERFSLILESASTNQTSMYLCASSPGYTGELFFGEGSRLTVL.

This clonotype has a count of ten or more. The CDR3 sequence: CSAKGGGVDEQYF. DNA for the CDR3: TGCAGTGCTAAAGGGGGAGGGGTCGACGAGCAGTACTTC. V usage is TRBV20-1 and J usage is TRBJ2-7; tentative D call: TRBD2 (7 bases). With 4 bases removed from V and 5 bases from J, the gap between germline ends came to 15 bases. This CDR3 is 13 amino acids long. CDR1 and CDR2 from the germline V gene are DFQATT and SNEGSKA (reference sequence).

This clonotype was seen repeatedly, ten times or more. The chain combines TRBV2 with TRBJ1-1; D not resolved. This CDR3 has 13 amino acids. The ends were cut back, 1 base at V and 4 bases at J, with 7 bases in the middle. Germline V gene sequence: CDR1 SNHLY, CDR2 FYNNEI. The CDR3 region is CASSEGWGTEAFF. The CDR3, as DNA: TGTGCCAGCAGTGAAGGGTGGGGCACTGAAGCTTTCTTT. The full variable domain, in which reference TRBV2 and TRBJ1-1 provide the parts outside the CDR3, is EPEVTQTPSHQVTQMGQEVILRCVPISNHLYFYWYRQILGQKVEFLVSFYNNEISEKSEIFDDQFSVERPDGSNFTLKIRSTKLEDSAMYFCASSEGWGTEAFFGQGTRLTVV.

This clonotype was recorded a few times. As DNA, the CDR3 is TGTGCCAGCAGCTTAGACGCAGGGACGGGATCACCCCTCCACTTT. Encoded protein: CASSLDAGTGSPLHF. The V call is TRBV7-2, the J call TRBJ1-6; perhaps TRBD1 as D (5 bases). The germline V and J ends were trimmed by 1 base and 10 bases, with 14 bases remaining between them. Germline CDR1 is SGHTA and CDR2 is FQGNSA. This CDR3 is 15 amino acids long.

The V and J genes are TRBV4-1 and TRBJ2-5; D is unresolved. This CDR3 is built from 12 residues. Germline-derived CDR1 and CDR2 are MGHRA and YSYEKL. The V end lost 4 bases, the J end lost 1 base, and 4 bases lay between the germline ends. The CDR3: CASSRAQETQYF. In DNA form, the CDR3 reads TGCGCCAGCAGCCGGGCCCAAGAGACCCAGTACTTC.

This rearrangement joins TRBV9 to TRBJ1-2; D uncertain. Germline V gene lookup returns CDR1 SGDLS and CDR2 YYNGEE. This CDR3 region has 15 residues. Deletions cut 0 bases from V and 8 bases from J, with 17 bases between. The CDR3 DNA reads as TGTGCCAGCAGCGTAGGCGTTCAGCCCTCTTGGGGCTACACCTTC. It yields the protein CASSVGVQPSWGYTF.

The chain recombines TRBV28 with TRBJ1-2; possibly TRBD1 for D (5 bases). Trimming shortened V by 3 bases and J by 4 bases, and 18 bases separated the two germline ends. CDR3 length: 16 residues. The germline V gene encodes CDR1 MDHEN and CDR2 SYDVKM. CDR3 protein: CASSFRGGLPGYGYTF. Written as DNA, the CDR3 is TGTGCCAGCAGTTTCCGGGGGGGACTCCCTGGCTATGGCTACACCTTC.

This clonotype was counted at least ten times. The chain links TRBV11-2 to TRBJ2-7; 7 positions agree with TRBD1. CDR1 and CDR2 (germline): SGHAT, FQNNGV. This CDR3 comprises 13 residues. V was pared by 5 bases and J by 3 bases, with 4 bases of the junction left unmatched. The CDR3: CASSRRDSYEQYF. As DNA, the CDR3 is TGTGCCAGCAGCCGCCGGGACAGCTACGAGCAGTACTTC.

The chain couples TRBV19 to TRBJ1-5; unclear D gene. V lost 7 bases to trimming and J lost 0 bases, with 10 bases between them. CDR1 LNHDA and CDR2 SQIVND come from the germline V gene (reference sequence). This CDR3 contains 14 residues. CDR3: CASKKTYSNQPQHF. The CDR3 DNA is TGTGCCAGTAAGAAGACTTATAGCAATCAGCCCCAGCATTTT.

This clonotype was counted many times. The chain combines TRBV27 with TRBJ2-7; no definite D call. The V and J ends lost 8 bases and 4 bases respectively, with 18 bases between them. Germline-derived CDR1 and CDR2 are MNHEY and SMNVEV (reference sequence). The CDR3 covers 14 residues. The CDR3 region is CASALVEALYEQYF. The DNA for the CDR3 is TGTGCCAGCGCCCTAGTGGAAGCGCTATACGAGCAGTACTTC.

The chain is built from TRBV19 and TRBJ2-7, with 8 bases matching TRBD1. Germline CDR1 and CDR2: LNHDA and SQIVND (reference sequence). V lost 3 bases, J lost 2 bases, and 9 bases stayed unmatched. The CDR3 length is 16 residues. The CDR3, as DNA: TGTGCCAGTAGTATGGACAGGGCCGGGAGAACCTACGAGCAGTACTTC. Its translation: CASSMDRAGRTYEQYF.

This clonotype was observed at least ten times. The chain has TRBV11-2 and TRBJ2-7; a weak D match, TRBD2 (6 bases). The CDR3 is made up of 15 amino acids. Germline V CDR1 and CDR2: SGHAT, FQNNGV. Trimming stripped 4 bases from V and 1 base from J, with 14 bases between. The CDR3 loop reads CASSSSRGRSYEQYF. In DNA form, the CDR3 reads TGTGCCAGCAGCTCTTCGCGTGGGAGGTCCTACGAGCAGTACTTC.

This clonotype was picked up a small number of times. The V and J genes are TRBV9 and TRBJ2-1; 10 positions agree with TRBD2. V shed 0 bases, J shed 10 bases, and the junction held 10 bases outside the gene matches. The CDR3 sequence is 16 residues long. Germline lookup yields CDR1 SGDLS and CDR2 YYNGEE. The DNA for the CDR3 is TGTGCCAGCAGCGTAGTCTCTAGCGGGAGTAGGGGAGAGCAGTTCTTC. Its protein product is CASSVVSSGSRGEQFF. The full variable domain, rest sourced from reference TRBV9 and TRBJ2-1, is DSGVTQTPKHLITATGQRVTLRCSPRSGDLSVYWYQQSLDQGLQFLIQYYNGEERAKGNILERFSAQQFPDLHSELNLSSLELGDSALYFCASSVVSSGSRGEQFFGPGTRLTVL.

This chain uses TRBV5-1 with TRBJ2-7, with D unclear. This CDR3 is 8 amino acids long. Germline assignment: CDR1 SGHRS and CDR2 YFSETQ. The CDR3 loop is CAGYEQYF. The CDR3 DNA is TGCGCGGGATACGAGCAGTACTTC.

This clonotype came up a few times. The CDR3 DNA sequence: TGCGCCAGCAGCGGGAGGACTAGCGGGACGGAAGAGACCCAGTACTTC. It yields the protein CASSGRTSGTEETQYF. The chain uses TRBV5-1 and TRBJ2-5; TRBD2 agrees at 12 bases. Trimming removed 4 bases from V and 3 bases from J; junction bases left unmatched: 7. The CDR3 length is 16 residues. Germline lookup yields CDR1 SGHRS and CDR2 YFSETQ.

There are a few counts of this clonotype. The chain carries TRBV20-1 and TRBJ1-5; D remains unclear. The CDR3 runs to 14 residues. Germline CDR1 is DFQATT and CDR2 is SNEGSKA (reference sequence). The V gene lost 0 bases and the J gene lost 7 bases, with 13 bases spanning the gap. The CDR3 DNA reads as TGCAGTGCTAGAGAGGCCAAGACCAAACAGCCCCAGCATTTT. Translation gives CSAREAKTKQPQHF.

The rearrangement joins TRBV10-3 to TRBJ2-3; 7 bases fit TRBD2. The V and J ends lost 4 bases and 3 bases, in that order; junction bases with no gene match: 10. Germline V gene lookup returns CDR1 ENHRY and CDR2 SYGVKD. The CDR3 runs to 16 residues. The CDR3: CAISGGSGVRTDTQYF. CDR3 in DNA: TGTGCCATCAGTGGGGGGAGCGGGGTACGAACAGATACGCAGTATTTT.

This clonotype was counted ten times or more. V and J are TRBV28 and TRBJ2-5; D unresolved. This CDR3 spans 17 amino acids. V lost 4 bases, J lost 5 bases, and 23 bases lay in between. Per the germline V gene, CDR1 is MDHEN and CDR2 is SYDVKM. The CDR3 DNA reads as TGTGCCAGCAGTTCAGAGGAACAGAGCTACCTCCCGGAGACCCAGTACTTC. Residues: CASSSEEQSYLPETQYF.

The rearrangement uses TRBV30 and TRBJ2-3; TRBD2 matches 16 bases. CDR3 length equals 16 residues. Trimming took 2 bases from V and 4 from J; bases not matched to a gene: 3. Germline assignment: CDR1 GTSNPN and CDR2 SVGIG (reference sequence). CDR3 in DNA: TGTGCCTGGAGTACGGGACTAGCGGGAGGGGCAGATACGCAGTATTTT. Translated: CAWSTGLAGGADTQYF.

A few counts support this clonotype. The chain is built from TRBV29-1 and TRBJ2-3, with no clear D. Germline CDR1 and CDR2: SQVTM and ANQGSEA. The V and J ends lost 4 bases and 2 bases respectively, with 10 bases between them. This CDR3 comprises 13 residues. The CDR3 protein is CSVVRRNTDTQYF. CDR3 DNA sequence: TGCAGCGTTGTCCGGAGAAACACAGATACGCAGTATTTT.

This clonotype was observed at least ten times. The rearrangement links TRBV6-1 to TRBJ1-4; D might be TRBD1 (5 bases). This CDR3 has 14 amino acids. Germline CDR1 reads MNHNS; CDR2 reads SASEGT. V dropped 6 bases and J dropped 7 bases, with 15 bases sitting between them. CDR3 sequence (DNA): TGTGCCAGCAGCTTAACAGGAACCGGTGAAAAACTGTTTTTT. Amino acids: CASSLTGTGEKLFF.

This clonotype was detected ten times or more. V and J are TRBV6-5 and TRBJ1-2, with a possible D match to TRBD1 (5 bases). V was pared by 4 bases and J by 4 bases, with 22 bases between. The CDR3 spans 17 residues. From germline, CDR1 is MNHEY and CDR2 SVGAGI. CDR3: CASSFTPPRWGGYGYTF. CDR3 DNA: TGTGCCAGCAGTTTCACACCCCCTCGGTGGGGCGGCTATGGCTACACCTTC.

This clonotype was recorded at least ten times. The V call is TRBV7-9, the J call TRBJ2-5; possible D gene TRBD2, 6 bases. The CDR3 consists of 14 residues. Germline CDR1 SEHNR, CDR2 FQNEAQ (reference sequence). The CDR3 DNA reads TGTGCTATCCGCGGGGCAGCCTGGGGAGAGACCCAGTACTTC. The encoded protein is CAIRGAAWGETQYF.